Here is one T cell receptor (beta chain) with its context. Its antigen has not been determined. The record has no base qualities; no much larger clone is one base away. These data come from a study of CD8 T cells in ankylosing spondylitis (dated by TCRdb to 2015 to 2018). Regarding the complete study: The study set out to find disease-linked TCR variants by profiling T cell receptor beta repertoires in ankylosing spondylitis patients and healthy donors. The full study cohort comprised 25 ankylosing spondylitis patients and about a hundred healthy donors. Peripheral blood was sampled, and synovial fluid was additionally collected from ankylosing spondylitis patients. Broad study findings and their caveats: Blood from ankylosing spondylitis patients appeared to be characterized by a TCR beta motif made up of several highly homologous amino acid variants. According to the report, matched synovial fluid samples from ankylosing spondylitis patients were significantly enriched for the disease-linked clones. Some TCR beta motif variants had previously been reported in synovial fluid and blood of reactive arthritis patients, which suggested common disease-initiation mechanisms. In peripheral blood, the disease-linked clones were found at relatively low frequencies and had a CD8+ phenotype.

The reads were generated on an Illumina HiSeq 2500. Quantitative 5'-RACE with molecular barcodes was used to prepare TCR beta libraries. Per the authors' processing: Disease-linked TCR variants were identified with a new computational method built on a probabilistic model of VDJ rearrangement. TCRdb passed the public sequencing reads through fastp at Q25 and MiXCR, retaining productive beta sequences. One record per CDR3 amino acid sequence lists the most common genes and DNA. None of the V and J calls come from the authors' own analysis; TCRdb made them. The sample has under 450,000 distinct CDR3 sequences on record, 17% of them singletons. Clones ranked in the top ten supply over 1% of the sample. The CDR3 starts with the cysteine, ends with the phenylalanine, and has 15 residues. Only the CDR3 region is kept as DNA, spanning 45 bases read in frame from base 1. V is pared back by 2 bases and J by 4 bases, with 13 bases lying between the germline termini. The germline V gene (reference sequence) specifies LNHNV as CDR1 and YYDKDF as CDR2.

The rearrangement joined TRBV15 to TRBJ2-3; possibly the D gene is TRBD1, per 6 matching bases. Sequenced sample: blood, either unsorted or a sorted T cell fraction (not recorded which). The sequence was obtained from a male donor with ankylosing spondylitis. The sequenced DNA is TGTGCCACCAGCAGACAGGGGCTAGCCCCAGATACGCAGTATTTT. It translates as CATSRQGLAPDTQYF.